Included here is one T cell receptor beta chain sequence, with context. Time point described: pre-treatment baseline. V lost 0 bases and J 3 bases, leaving 8 bases between the germline ends. The CDR3 spans 14 residues. CDR1 is LNHNV, CDR2 YYDKDF, per germline (reference sequence). These data come from a study of blood T cell dynamics during melanoma immunotherapy. On the study more broadly: Patients with metastatic melanoma got pembrolizumab or nivolumab-ipilimumab as first-line care.

Measured with immunoSEQ multiplex PCR; TCRdb has only the in-frame clones, and not every one. The sample gives 15,000 to 20,000 clones, 65% to 90% of which show up once; about 7.6% is in the top ten. The TCR comes from a human donor with melanoma. V is TRBV15 and J is TRBJ1-2; maybe TRBD1 (6 bases). The sample here was blood, taken from a patient treated with checkpoint blockade. For the CDR3, the DNA is TGTGCCACCAGCAGAGAAGAGGGGGACTATGGCTACACCTTC. Protein product: CATSREEGDYGYTF.